The 9 T cell receptor beta chains given below trace back to one sample, sequenced in a study of blood T cell repertoires in COVID-19 (dated by TCRdb to the early 2020s). Library preparation used the immunoSEQ multiplex PCR assay. Here the immuneACCESS table is served through TCRdb, limited to in-frame sequences with V and J called. Missing clones are a known gap in these copies; in checked studies unresolved V genes cover under half, and the rest lacks a known reason. In all, the sample holds under 300,000 clones, and 84% of those were seen once. Jointly, the top ten make up more than 3% of the sample. Sample: PBMCs or T cells enriched from blood (not recorded which). Source of these receptors: a man between 45 and 60 years old who had recovered from COVID-19.

This clone was recorded only once. The genes are TRBV19 and TRBJ2-7, with TRBD1 identical over 8 bases. Trimming took 3 bases from V and 3 from J; bases not matched to a gene: 7. CDR3 length: 15 residues. The V gene's germline CDR1 is LNHDA and CDR2 SQIVND (reference sequence). CDR3 sequence reads: CASSMRGQEFYEQYF. The CDR3 DNA reads as TGTGCCAGTAGTATGAGGGGACAGGAGTTCTACGAGCAGTACTTC.

The chain has TRBV7-3 and TRBJ2-1, with 9 bases matching TRBD2. V was clipped by 5 bases and J by 7 bases; unmatched bases: 15. This CDR3 is 17 amino acids long. Germline CDR1 SGHTA, CDR2 FQGTGA. CDR3: CASSPGRSGSKANEQFF. CDR3 sequence (DNA): TGTGCCAGCAGCCCCGGTCGTAGCGGGAGTAAGGCGAATGAGCAGTTCTTC.

This chain uses TRBV24-1 with TRBJ1-2; no clear D. Germline V CDR1 and CDR2: KGHDR, SFDVKD. The CDR3 is made up of 14 amino acids. Between the trimmed V and J ends, which lost 4 bases and 8 bases, there was a span of 16 bases. The DNA of the CDR3 is TGTGCCACCAGTGACCCCGGAGGCAGGTCGGGCTACACCTTC. It encodes CATSDPGGRSGYTF.

The J gene is TRBJ2-2, the V gene TRBV11-2, with 7 bases that match TRBD2. J gave up 4 bases and V 2 bases, and 4 bases lay outside the gene matches. This CDR3 contains 15 residues. Germline assignment: CDR1 SGHAT and CDR2 FQNNGV. In DNA, the CDR3 is TGTGCCAGCAGCTTACAGCCGGGGGGCACCGGGGAGCTGTTTTTT. Encoded protein: CASSLQPGGTGELFF.

Remarks on this clone: The same CDR3 arises from other DNA sequences in this sample as well. V is TRBV20-1 and J is TRBJ2-7; D is unclear. This CDR3 is built from 12 residues. V lost 3 bases and J 1 base, leaving 7 bases between the germline ends. The germline gives CDR1 DFQATT, CDR2 SNEGSKA (reference sequence). The CDR3 sequence is CSASSSSYEQYF. As DNA, the CDR3 is TGCAGTGCTAGTTCCAGTTCCTACGAGCAGTACTTC.

There are many counts of this clone. The V and J genes are TRBV30 and TRBJ1-2; D remains ambiguous. V shed 0 bases and J shed 2 bases, with 13 bases lying between them. The CDR3 runs to 15 residues. Germline values: CDR1 GTSNPN, CDR2 SVGIG (reference sequence). The CDR3 sequence: CAWSVATTQNYGYTF. CDR3 sequence (DNA): TGTGCCTGGAGTGTCGCCACAACACAAAACTATGGCTACACCTTC.

The chain joins TRBV12-3 or TRBV12-4 to TRBJ1-1; 7 positions agree with TRBD1. This CDR3 is 12 amino acids long. The ends lost 11 bases at V and 11 bases at J; junction bases unmatched: 14. The CDR3 region is CAAKAQGGGAFF. The CDR3 DNA follows: TGTGCCGCCAAGGCACAAGGGGGCGGGGCTTTCTTT.

The V and J genes are TRBV6-5 and TRBJ1-1; 9 bases match TRBD1. This CDR3 is 14 amino acids long. V shed 6 bases, J shed 4 bases, and the junction held 6 bases outside the gene matches. CDR1 is MNHEY and CDR2 is SVGAGI in the germline V gene. CDR3 sequence reads: CASRLGQGLTEAFF. The CDR3 DNA follows: TGTGCCAGCAGGTTGGGACAGGGCCTCACTGAAGCTTTCTTT.

The rearrangement joins TRBV11-2 to TRBJ2-3; D is uncertain. V lost 2 bases and J lost 1, with 7 bases in between. CDR1 and CDR2 (germline): SGHAT, FQNNGV. This CDR3 spans 14 amino acids. The CDR3 nucleotides read TGTGCCAGCAGCTTAAAACAGCGCACAGATACGCAGTATTTT. Translation gives CASSLKQRTDTQYF.